A single sample gave rise to the 24 T cell receptor beta chains below, sequenced in a study of T cell clonality in common variable immunodeficiency (dated by TCRdb to the mid-2010s). General findings and caveats noted by the study authors: Reportedly, TCRbeta sequences from CVID had fewer deletions and N-nucleotide insertions, and highly modified clones with 13 or more V deletions were absent from CVID.

Their target antigens are unknown. Library preparation employed the immunoSEQ multiplex PCR assay. TCRdb holds this immuneACCESS table with in-frame rearrangements only. Some clones are missing; in checked studies, unresolved V genes explain under half, and the rest has no known cause. The sample table holds over 15,000 clones. The ten largest clones represent approximately 4.4% of the sample. Sequenced sample: peripheral blood mononuclear cells. Receptors were obtained from a human donor with common variable immunodeficiency.

Comment on this clone: The read terminates 3 residues before the CDR3 end, so the remaining end is supplied by the germline J gene. The chain combines TRBV19 with TRBJ1-5, with D maybe TRBD1 (6 bases). The CDR3 consists of 17 residues. V dropped 3 bases and J dropped 1 base, with 16 bases sitting between them. Per germline, CDR1 LNHDA and CDR2 SQIVND (reference sequence). The CDR3 protein is CASSIHLERGSNQPQHF. The covered CDR3 bases are TGTGCCAGTAGTATTCATCTCGAAAGGGGGAGCAATCAGCCC.

Concerning this clone itself: The CDR3 goes on 3 residues after the read ends, and that part is filled in from the germline J gene. The chain uses TRBV7-9 and TRBJ2-1; D is ambiguous. V gave up 1 base and J gave up 7 bases, with 8 bases separating them. CDR3 length equals 13 residues. Per germline, CDR1 SEHNR and CDR2 FQNEAQ (reference sequence). CDR3 DNA (partial): TGTGCCAGCAGCTTAGAGCAGGTAAATGAG. Translation: CASSLEQVNE. From start to end, the CDR3 is CASSLEQVNEQFF. The variable domain in full, with the rest retrieved from reference TRBV7-9 and TRBJ2-1, is DTGVSQNPRHKITKRGQNVTFRCDPISEHNRLYWYRQTLGQGPEFLTYFQNEAQLEKSRLLSDRFSAERPKGSFSTLEIQRTEQGDSAMYLCASSLEQVNEQFFGPGTRLTVL.

In regard to this clone: With the read ending 3 residues before the CDR3 end, the germline J gene is used to fill in that end. The chain combines TRBV2 with TRBJ2-7; 12 bases match TRBD2. J was trimmed by 4 bases and V by 9 bases; bases with no gene match: 4. Germline CDR1 SNHLY, CDR2 FYNNEI. The CDR3 has 13 amino acids. The CDR3 loop reads CARRTSGTYEQYF. Incomplete CDR3 DNA: TGTGCCAGGAGGACTAGCGGGACGTACGAG.

A word on this clone: The read terminates 3 residues ahead of where the CDR3 ends, so the germline J gene completes it. The rearrangement links TRBV30 to TRBJ1-2; tentative D call: TRBD1 (5 bases). The CDR3 sequence is 13 residues long. Germline values: CDR1 GTSNPN, CDR2 SVGIG (reference sequence). The CDR3 protein is CAWSLIGVEGYTF. The part of the CDR3 DNA that was read is TGTGCCTGGAGTCTCATAGGGGTGGAAGGC.

In regard to this clone: Coverage ceases 3 residues before the CDR3 finishes, and the germline J gene fills in the end. The chain employs TRBV9 and TRBJ1-3, with D unresolved. This CDR3 comprises 16 residues. V shed 3 bases and J shed 0 bases, with 13 bases lying between them. Germline V gene lookup returns CDR1 SGDLS and CDR2 YYNGEE. CDR3 DNA, as far as it was read: TGTGCCAGCAGCGCCTCCCTTATTCTCTCTGGAAACACC. Translating it yields CASSASLILSGNT. The entire CDR3 reads CASSASLILSGNTIYF.

Details on this clone: The sequenced fragment ends 3 residues before the CDR3 boundary, so the rest is inferred from the germline J gene. The chain joins TRBV7-9 to TRBJ1-1; D is possibly TRBD1 (5 bases). V lost 1 base and J lost 7, with 10 bases in between. CDR1 is SEHNR, CDR2 FQNEAQ, per germline (reference sequence). This CDR3 region has 13 residues. The CDR3 spells CASSLGRVGEAFF. CDR3 bases read: TGTGCCAGCAGCTTAGGCAGGGTAGGTGAA.

CDR3 DNA, as far as it was read: TGTGCCTGGAGTGTACCAAGTAGGGTCTATGGC. This gives the protein CAWSVPSRVYG. From start to end, the CDR3 is CAWSVPSRVYGYTF. The chain couples TRBV30 to TRBJ1-2; D remains unclear. The read ends 3 residues before the CDR3 terminus; that terminus is restored from the germline J gene. Germline CDR1 is GTSNPN and CDR2 is SVGIG (reference sequence). V gave up 0 bases and J gave up 4 bases, with 12 bases separating them. This CDR3 comprises 14 residues.

A remark on this clone: The read ends 3 residues early relative to the CDR3; the germline J gene fills the gap. The gene calls are TRBV18 and TRBJ2-7, with a weak D call TRBD2 (6 bases). Germline CDR1 KGHSH, CDR2 LQKENI. Between the trimmed V and J ends, which lost 0 bases and 5 bases, there was a span of 11 bases. This CDR3 is 14 amino acids long. CDR3 sequence: CASSPPSGFNEQYF. CDR3 bases read: TGTGCCAGCTCACCACCGAGCGGGTTCAACGAG.

Worth noting for this clone: The CDR3 goes on 3 residues after the read ends, and that part is filled in from the germline J gene. The V call is TRBV12-3 or TRBV12-4, the J call TRBJ1-6, with D possibly matching TRBD1 (6 bases). Trimming removed 6 bases from V and 7 bases from J, with 10 bases in between. The length of the CDR3 is 13 residues. CDR3 bases read: TGTGCCAGCAGAGGACAGACAAATTCACCC. This translates into CASRGQTNSP. The complete CDR3 reads CASRGQTNSPLHF.

About this clone: The read is 3 residues too short to cover the CDR3 end, so that end is filled in from the germline J gene. The chain couples TRBV6-1 to TRBJ2-5; weak D call: TRBD1 (5 bases). Trimming took 0 bases from V and 5 from J, leaving 10 bases between them. The CDR3 runs to 14 residues. The V gene's germline CDR1 is MNHNS and CDR2 SASEGT. The CDR3 region is CASSEAGQRETQYF. The CDR3 bases that were read are TGTGCCAGCAGTGAAGCAGGACAAAGGGAGACC.

A note on this clone: The read stops 3 residues short of the end of the CDR3; the missing end is completed from the germline J gene. This chain connects TRBV11-3 to TRBJ2-2; D call uncertain. CDR1 is SGHNT, CDR2 YENEEA, per germline. The CDR3 has 12 amino acids. Trimming cost V 3 bases and J 5 bases, with 4 bases left between them. The chain's CDR3 is CASSLRTGELFF. The sequenced part of the CDR3 DNA is TGTGCCAGCAGCTTGCGGACCGGGGAG. Full variable domain (rest looked up from reference TRBV11-3 and TRBJ2-2): EAGVVQSPRYKIIEKKQPVAFWCNPISGHNTLYWYLQNLGQGPELLIRYENEEAVDDSQLPKDRFSAERLKGVDSTLKIQPAELGDSAVYLCASSLRTGELFFGEGSRLTVL.

A remark on this clone: The read falls 3 residues short of the CDR3 end, and the missing part is taken from the germline J gene. The chain uses TRBV5-3 and TRBJ1-1, with TRBD1 matching over 8 bases. TRBV5-3 is an ORF, with its function uncertain. The length of the CDR3 is 14 residues. Incomplete CDR3 DNA: TGTGCCAGAAGCTGGGGACAGGTCGATCGTAAA. Translation gives CARSWGQVDRK. The entire CDR3 protein is CARSWGQVDRKAFF.

As regards this clone: From the germline J gene comes the end of the CDR3, since the read stops 3 residues before it. The V gene is TRBV13, the J gene TRBJ2-1, with D perhaps TRBD1 (6 bases). The CDR3 extends over 14 amino acids. Trimming took 5 bases from V and 9 from J, leaving 17 bases between them. Germline assignment: CDR1 PRHDT and CDR2 FYEKMQ (reference sequence). Partial CDR3 DNA: TGTGCCAGCAGCCCCTCGACAGGATGGGGTGAG. It encodes CASSPSTGWGE. The full CDR3 sequence reads CASSPSTGWGEQFF.

Regarding this clone: The read terminates 3 residues before the CDR3 end, so the remaining end is supplied by the germline J gene. The J gene is TRBJ2-7, the V gene TRBV12-3 or TRBV12-4; the D gene is possibly TRBD2 (7 bases). The CDR3 is 14 residues long. The V gene lost 6 bases and the J gene lost 6 bases, with 18 bases spanning the gap. CDR3 region: CASRSWGGAGEQYF. CDR3 DNA, as far as it was read: TGTGCCAGCAGATCCTGGGGGGGGGCGGGCGAG.

Concerning this clone: The read terminates 3 residues before the CDR3 end, so the remaining end is supplied by the germline J gene. The chain joins TRBV29-1 to TRBJ2-3; 9 nucleotides agree with TRBD2. Germline assignment: CDR1 SQVTM and CDR2 ANQGSEA. CDR3 length: 15 residues. Trimming took 7 bases from V and 0 from J; bases not matched to a gene: 8. The CDR3 is CSGSGGRVSTDTQYF. CDR3 DNA, as far as it was read: TGCAGCGGAAGCGGGGGGCGCGTCAGCACAGATACG.

With respect to this clone: The sequence runs out 3 residues before the end of the CDR3; the remainder is reconstructed from the germline J gene. J is TRBJ2-3 and V is TRBV7-2; maybe TRBD2 (6 bases). This CDR3 contains 13 residues. Deletions cut 5 bases from V and 2 bases from J, with 8 bases between. In germline, CDR1 is SGHTA, CDR2 FQGNSA. The CDR3 loop reads CASSRDFTDTQYF. Partial CDR3 DNA: TGTGCCAGCAGCCGGGACTTCACAGATACG.

About this clone: The CDR3 goes on 3 residues after the read ends, and that part is filled in from the germline J gene. The rearrangement links TRBV19 to TRBJ2-1; tentatively, D is TRBD2 (5 bases). This CDR3 has 15 amino acids. Trimming removed 3 bases at V and 4 bases at J, with 13 bases between. Germline-derived CDR1 and CDR2 are LNHDA and SQIVND (reference sequence). The CDR3 DNA, read in part, is TGTGCCAGTAGTATGATGGCTAGCTCTTACAATGAG. As protein: CASSMMASSYNE. The whole CDR3 sequence reads CASSMMASSYNEQFF.

A word on this clone: The CDR3 end is not reached by the read, which stops 3 residues before it; the germline J gene fills it in. This chain uses TRBV29-1 with TRBJ2-1; 11 bases line up with TRBD2. CDR1 is SQVTM, CDR2 ANQGSEA, per germline. Trimming at V came to 2 bases and at J to 8 bases, leaving 14 bases not matched to a gene. This CDR3 has 17 residues. The CDR3 loop reads CSVESVRASGGLDEQFF. The sequenced CDR3 bases are TGCAGCGTTGAAAGTGTAAGGGCTAGCGGGGGGTTGGATGAG.

The DNA read from the CDR3 is TGTGCCAGCAGCAAACCACCACTCACTGAA. Protein: CASSKPPLTE. The full-length CDR3 reads as CASSKPPLTEAFF. This chain uses TRBV7-3 with TRBJ1-1; no firm D call. The read is 3 residues too short to cover the CDR3 end, so that end is filled in from the germline J gene. Germline CDR1 reads SGHTA; CDR2 reads FQGTGA. This CDR3 spans 13 amino acids. V dropped 5 bases and J dropped 4 bases, with 11 bases sitting between them.

With regard to this clone: A read error may account for a junction end that differs from germline. The read gets to within 3 residues of the CDR3 end, and the germline J gene fills in the rest. V and J are TRBV4-2 and TRBJ1-4; D is undetermined. The germline V gene has CDR1 LGHNA and CDR2 YNFKEQ. There are 16 residues in the CDR3. The CDR3 bases that were read are TGCGCCAGCAGCCAAGATCGGGTACTAGCTAATGAAAAA. Protein: CASSQDRVLANEK. The full CDR3 reads CASSQDRVLANEKLFF.

Of note for this clone: The read falls 3 residues short of the CDR3 end, and the missing part is taken from the germline J gene. The chain couples TRBV2 to TRBJ2-4, with TRBD2 matching over 8 bases. The V gene's germline CDR1 is SNHLY and CDR2 FYNNEI. V lost 6 bases to trimming and J lost 5 bases; unmatched junction nucleotides: 3. CDR3 length: 13 residues. The covered CDR3 bases are TGTGCCAGCAGCGTGACTAGCGAAAACATT. This codes for CASSVTSENI. From start to end, the CDR3 is CASSVTSENIQYF. Full variable domain (rest looked up from reference TRBV2 and TRBJ2-4): EPEVTQTPSHQVTQMGQEVILRCVPISNHLYFYWYRQILGQKVEFLVSFYNNEISEKSEIFDDQFSVERPDGSNFTLKIRSTKLEDSAMYFCASSVTSENIQYFGAGTRLSVL.

Details on this clone: The read comes to an end 3 residues before the CDR3 does, leaving the germline J gene to fill in the end. V and J are TRBV6-2 or TRBV6-3 and TRBJ2-2, with 7 positions matching TRBD2. Germline V lookup: CDR1 MNHEY, CDR2 SVGEGT. V lost 4 bases, J lost 5 bases, and 4 bases stayed unmatched. The CDR3 consists of 14 residues. Partial CDR3 DNA: TGTGCCAGCAGTTTCCGGGACTATACCGGGGAG. This codes for CASSFRDYTGE. The entire CDR3 is CASSFRDYTGELFF.

With respect to this clone: The CDR3 end falls 3 residues outside the read, so it is completed with the germline J gene. V gene TRBV14 combines with J gene TRBJ2-3, with 9 bases fitting TRBD2. The germline CDR1 and CDR2 sequences are SGHDN and FVKESK. After removal of 1 base from V and 2 bases from J, the junction contained 4 bases not matched to a gene. The CDR3 is made up of 16 amino acids. CDR3 sequence reads: CASSQVSGSFTDTQYF. The CDR3 bases that were read are TGTGCCAGCAGCCAAGTTAGCGGGAGCTTCACAGATACG.

Remarks on this clone: Read data end 3 residues before the CDR3 end; the end is taken from the germline J gene. This chain links TRBV19 with TRBJ1-5; D might be TRBD1 (5 bases). Germline CDR1 and CDR2: LNHDA and SQIVND (reference sequence). This CDR3 has 12 residues. V lost 9 bases, J lost 7 bases, and 13 bases lay in between. CDR3 protein: CASRGGRQPQHF. The CDR3 DNA, read in part, is TGTGCCAGCCGGGGGGGTCGCCAGCCC.